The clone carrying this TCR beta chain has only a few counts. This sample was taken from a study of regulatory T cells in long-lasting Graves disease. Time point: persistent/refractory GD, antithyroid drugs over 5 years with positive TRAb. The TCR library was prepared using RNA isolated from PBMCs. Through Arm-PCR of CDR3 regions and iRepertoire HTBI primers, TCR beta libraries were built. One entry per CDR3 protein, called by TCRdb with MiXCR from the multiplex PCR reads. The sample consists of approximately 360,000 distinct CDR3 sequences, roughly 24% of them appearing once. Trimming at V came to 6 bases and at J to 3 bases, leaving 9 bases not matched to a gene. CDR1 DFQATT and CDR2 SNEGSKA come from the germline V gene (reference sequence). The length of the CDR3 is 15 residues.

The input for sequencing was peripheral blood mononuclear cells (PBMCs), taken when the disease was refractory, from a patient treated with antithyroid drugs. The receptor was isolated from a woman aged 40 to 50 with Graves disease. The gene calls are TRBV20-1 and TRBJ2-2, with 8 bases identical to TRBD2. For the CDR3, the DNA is TGCAGTGCAGCCGGGACTAGAAGGTACACCGGGGAGCTGTTTTTT. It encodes CSAAGTRRYTGELFF.